This is a list of T cell receptor beta chains from one sample in a study of immune evolution from preneoplasia to lung adenocarcinoma. Sequencing was performed with immunoSEQ multiplex PCR; in TCRdb, only in-frame clones are kept and a portion is missing. The sample lists fewer than 12,000 clones, 65% to 90% seen once, with roughly 3.3% in the top ten. The sample consisted of FFPE minimally invasive lung adenocarcinoma tissue. These receptors were collected from a person between 65 and 79 years old with lung adenocarcinoma. CDR3s include the opening cysteine and the closing phenylalanine or tryptophan.

J,V,CDR3
TRBJ1-1,TRBV6-1,CASSRMRDTEAFF
TRBJ1-2,TRBV19,CASSIEGIGYGYTF
TRBJ1-2,TRBV29-1,CSVRSGGGYTF
TRBJ2-7,TRBV6-5,CASSFRQGGSLDEQYF
TRBJ1-2,TRBV6-1,CASSETGAGYGYTF
TRBJ2-7,TRBV7-6,CASSFLAETYEQYF
TRBJ2-1,TRBV18,CASLKIRRDPYNEQFF
TRBJ1-6,TRBV28,CASSPGQGWNSPLHF
TRBJ1-3,TRBV28,CASSLSEAGNTIYF
TRBJ1-6,TRBV18,CASSPGVDNSPLHF
TRBJ2-5,TRBV25-1,CASSEYSGRSETQYF
TRBJ2-1,TRBV6-1,CAIRVAGGRNEQFF
TRBJ2-1,TRBV6-5,CASSWVGGEQFF
TRBJ1-2,TRBV9,CASSVGGPGGGYTF
TRBJ1-3,TRBV6-5,CASSYSGQRQNTIYF
TRBJ1-2,TRBV28,CASTDPLNYGYTF
TRBJ2-5,TRBV7-8,CASSLGSKFEQYF
TRBJ2-7,TRBV7-8,CASSPGPPPYEQYF